This T cell receptor (beta chain) comes out of a study of OX40 agonist ivuxolimab in advanced cancers. At the level of the whole study: The costimulatory receptor OX40 (CD134) was targeted by ivuxolimab, a fully human IgG2 agonistic monoclonal antibody. Peripheral TCRbeta sequencing aimed to test whether ivuxolimab altered TCR sequence diversity and caused clonal T-cell expansion. Patients were allowed to have had prior anti-PD-1, anti-PD-L1 or anti-CTLA-4 therapy, and 40% of the dose-escalation patients had been treated with checkpoint inhibitors. Intravenous ivuxolimab was administered to patients every 2 weeks at six dose levels: 0.01, 0.1, 0.3, 1.5, 3 and 10 mg/kg. A male proportion of around 81% and a mean age of approximately 60 years, ranging from roughly 23 to 90, were recorded for the dose-escalation cohort. Partial responses were achieved by three dose-escalation patients, of whom one had hepatocellular carcinoma and two had cutaneous melanoma. The paper covers the monotherapy dose-escalation part of the phase I ivuxolimab trial, which included N ≈ 57 patients. Among the roughly 50 dose-escalation patients, about 19 had hepatocellular carcinoma, around 15 melanoma, 9 renal cell carcinoma and 9 head and neck cancer.

Cut back by 0 bases and 3 bases, the V and J ends lie 15 bases apart. CDR1 and CDR2 are drawn from the germline V gene: MGHRA, YSYEKL. The CDR3, from cysteine to phenylalanine, totals 17 residues. Only the CDR3 DNA is retained, 51 bases long and in frame from the first base. The trial excluded patients who had a history of autoimmune disease or were on systemic immunosuppression. Peripheral blood for TCR sequencing was collected from all dose cohorts at baseline, on cycle 4 day 1, and on cycle 7 day 1. Samples were obtained from an open-label, multicenter, first-in-human phase I dose-escalation trial of ivuxolimab. Adults with locally advanced or metastatic melanoma, renal cell carcinoma, hepatocellular carcinoma or head and neck squamous cell carcinoma were enrolled in the trial. Before TCR sequencing, CD4+ T cells and CD8+ T cells from peripheral blood were sorted into separate populations. A remark on this clone: The target of this receptor is not known. Base qualities are missing; no much larger clone stands one base away.

General findings and caveats noted by the study authors: Antigen specificity was not determined for the clonally expanded peripheral T cells. Low levels of normalized T-cell clonal expansion were also seen in some patients who did not respond. In partial responders in the 0.1-3.0 mg/kg groups, normalized peripheral clonal expansion was found to be among the lowest, especially among CD8+ T cells. After ivuxolimab, more expanded clones were found on average in CD8+ T cells than in CD4+ T cells. At doses of 0.1 to 3.0 mg/kg, clonal expansion of both CD4+ and CD8+ blood T cells was observed from baseline to week 6.

Genomic DNA was extracted from sorted cells for sequencing of the TCRbeta CDR3 region. TCRbeta CDR3 regions were sequenced using the immunoSEQ Assay. Drawn from immuneACCESS, this table holds only the in-frame rearrangements with V and J called that TCRdb kept. Clones are partly lost; checked studies trace under half to an unresolved V gene and leave the rest unexplained. This sample has about 83,000 clones in its table, and roughly 84% of those were observed once. The ten largest clonotypes hold around 7.8% of the sample. This receptor was obtained from an adult with an advanced solid tumor such as melanoma, head and neck, liver or kidney cancer. This sample comprised CD4+ or CD8+ T cells sorted from blood, obtained in a trial of the OX40 agonist ivuxolimab. The chain uses TRBV4-1 and TRBJ2-1; a tentative D call is TRBD1 (6 bases match). The bases are TGCGCCAGCAGCCAAGATGGGACGAGGACAGTCTACAATGAGCAGTTCTTC. Its coded protein is CASSQDGTRTVYNEQFF.